The T cell receptor beta chain described here comes from a study of HIV-infected patients and healthy controls. Around 0.5 ug RNA was reverse transcribed with alpha and beta constant-region primers. Alpha and beta chain libraries were made separately by chain-specific third strand synthesis with multiplexing indices. TCRdb reanalysed the 5' RACE reads using MiXCR and keeps one entry per CDR3 protein. The data contain roughly 10,000 distinct CDR3 sequences, roughly 5.2% of them singletons. This clonotype came up many times. Antigen unknown. Findings of the study overall: Compared with untreated HIV+ repertoires, healthy controls showed roughly threefold more distinct CDR3s and higher Shannon diversity. Significantly higher mean Gini indices appeared in HIV-infected repertoires, possibly reflecting oligoclonality.

The repertoire came from unfractionated whole blood and reflected all unsorted peripheral T cells. Germline V gene lookup returns CDR1 MDHEN and CDR2 SYDVKM. The CDR3 totals 17 residues. J was trimmed by 4 bases and V by 6 bases; bases with no gene match: 9. V is TRBV28 and J is TRBJ2-3, with 14 bases lining up with TRBD2. The sequences come from blood, collected before antiretroviral therapy. The TCR comes from an adult with HIV infection. The CDR3 sequence is CASSTPGTSGGSDTQYF. The CDR3 region has the DNA TGTGCCAGCAGCACCCCCGGGACTAGCGGGGGTTCAGATACGCAGTATTTT.